This entry describes one T cell receptor beta chain. Its antigen remains unknown. Library preparation for TCR beta used quantitative 5'-RACE with molecular barcodes. A single record per CDR3 protein comes from TCRdb applying MiXCR to the 5' RACE reads. This table has under 150,000 distinct CDR3 sequences, 9.5% to 12% appearing once. The sample comes from a study of CD8 T cells in ankylosing spondylitis. Study-wide results and caveats: Some motif variants had been reported before (in reactive arthritis synovial fluid and blood).

This CDR3 is built from 16 residues. The V gene lost 1 base and the J gene lost 2 bases, with 10 bases spanning the gap. Germline V CDR1 and CDR2: SGHRS, YFSETQ. The rearrangement uses TRBV5-1 and TRBJ2-6; D remains ambiguous. Sequenced input: blood, either unsorted or a sorted T cell fraction (not recorded which). This TCR derives from a female donor with ankylosing spondylitis or in good health (not recorded which). CDR3 sequence reads: CASSLHQAPGANVLTF. DNA for the CDR3: TGCGCCAGCAGCTTGCATCAGGCTCCTGGGGCCAACGTCCTGACTTTC.